Below are 6 T cell receptor delta chains sequenced from a single sample in a study of γδ T cells in repeated Plasmodium falciparum infection. TCRdb re-called the multiplex PCR reads using CATT. The sample has roughly 90,000 delta-chain clones, 0.8% to 1% seen once. Flow sorting of PBMC yielded separate Vgamma9/Vdelta2+ and Vdelta2-negative gammadelta T cell populations for bulk repertoire analysis. The specimen was gamma-delta T cells from blood. The receptors were sampled from a pool of human donors (malaria-infected and uninfected, not separated).

The J gene is TRDJ1, the V gene TRDV2, with 7 bases aligning to TRDD3. Assignment of the J gene here rests on matching the DNA to germline, because TCRdb gives none. CDR3 length: 17 residues. Germline-derived CDR1 and CDR2 are GEAIGNYY and EKD. Unmatched junction bases numbered 14, after V lost 3 bases and J lost 2 bases. CDR3 sequence: CACDGIPQTDLTDKLIF. The CDR3 DNA sequence: TGTGCCTGTGACGGGATACCCCAAACCGATCTGACCGATAAACTCATCTTT.

This clone was detected only a few times. A single base is all that separates this from a far larger clone, so a read error is likely. The identical CDR3 is also encoded by other nucleotide sequences in the sample. The chain joins TRDV1 to TRDJ1; weak D call: TRDD2 (5 bases). TCRdb is silent on the J gene; assignment here came from matching the DNA to germline. CDR1 TSWWSYY and CDR2 QGS come from the germline V gene. CDR3 length: 21 amino acids. V was pared by 6 bases and J by 2 bases, with 34 bases between. This chain's CDR3 is CALGPRRSRVDPTSYTDKLIF. DNA of the CDR3: TGTGCTCTTGGTCCTAGGAGGTCCCGGGTCGACCCGACCTCGTATACCGATAAACTCATCTTT.

As to this clone: This sequence is one base from a far larger clone and is likely a read error. Other DNA sequences in the same sample also yield this CDR3. The V gene is TRDV2, the J gene TRDJ3; no clear D. Here the J gene was assigned by germline matching of the DNA, as TCRdb has none. The germline gives CDR1 GEAIGNYY, CDR2 EKD. This CDR3 has 17 amino acids. The V end lost 0 bases, the J end lost 5 bases, and 13 bases lay between the germline ends. CDR3 region: CACDTAEENRDTRQMFF. Here the CDR3 DNA reads TGTGCCTGTGACACCGCCGAAGAGAATAGGGACACCCGACAGATGTTTTTC.

This clone has just a few counts. With only one base between it and a far larger clone, this is likely a read error. At the DNA level, this CDR3 is encoded by other sequences in the same sample as well. The chain employs TRDV1 and TRDJ1; 13 positions match TRDD3. No J segment appears in TCRdb, so it was assigned here by matching the sequence to germline. The ends lost 0 bases at V and 10 bases at J; junction bases unmatched: 32. Per the germline V gene, CDR1 is TSWWSYY and CDR2 is QGS. CDR3 length equals 24 residues. In DNA form, the CDR3 reads TGTGCTCTTGGGGAACTAGTCCCTAGCTATAAGTTAGCATCGACTGGGGGATACGCTTTAACACTCATCTTT. Translated: CALGELVPSYKLASTGGYALTLIF.

This clone has more than one count but fewer than ten. This likely reflects a read error, since a far larger clone is one base away. The same CDR3 can be traced to other DNA sequences in this sample. The V gene call reads TRDV1; no J gene was called; the D call TRDD3 from the table was never checked on the DNA. Germline CDR1 and CDR2: TSWWSYY and QGS. There are 22 residues in the CDR3. The DNA for the CDR3 is TGTGCTCTTGGGGAACTAGTCTTATCCTACGCCTTGGGGGGCGCAAACACCGATAAGCTCATCTTT. Translating it yields CALGELVLSYALGGANTDKLIF.

This clone was counted ten times or more. The protein TCRdb lists belongs to a much larger clone and differs from this DNA's translation at residue 5, which points to a read error; the protein shown is made from the DNA. The rearrangement uses TRDV1 and TRDJ1; 8 bases match TRDD3. There are 20 residues in the CDR3. CDR1 TSWWSYY and CDR2 QGS come from the germline V gene. The J segment lost 7 bases and the V segment lost 4 bases, leaving 26 bases of the junction unmatched. The CDR3 DNA reads TGTGCTCTTGGGGTACTTGACTTTCTCTTAGGGGATACCAAATGGGGTAAACTCATCTTT. Translated: CALGVLDFLLGDTKWGKLIF.